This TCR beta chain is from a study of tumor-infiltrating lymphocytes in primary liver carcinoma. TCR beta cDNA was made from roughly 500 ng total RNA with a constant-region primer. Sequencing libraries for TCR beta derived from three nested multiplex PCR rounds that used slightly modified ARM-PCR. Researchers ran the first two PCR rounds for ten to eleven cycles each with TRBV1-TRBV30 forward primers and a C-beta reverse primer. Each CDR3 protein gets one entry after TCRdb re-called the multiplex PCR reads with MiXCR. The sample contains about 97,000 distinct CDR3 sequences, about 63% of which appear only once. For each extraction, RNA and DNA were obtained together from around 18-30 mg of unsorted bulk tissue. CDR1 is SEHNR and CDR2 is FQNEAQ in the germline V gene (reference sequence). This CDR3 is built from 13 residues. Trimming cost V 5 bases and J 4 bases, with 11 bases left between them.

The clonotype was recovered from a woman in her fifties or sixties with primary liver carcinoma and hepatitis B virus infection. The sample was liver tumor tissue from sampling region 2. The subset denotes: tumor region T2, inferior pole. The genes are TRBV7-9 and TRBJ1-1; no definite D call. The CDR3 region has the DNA TGTGCCAGCAGCCCGCGGACGAGCACTGAAGCTTTCTTT. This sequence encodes CASSPRTSTEAFF.